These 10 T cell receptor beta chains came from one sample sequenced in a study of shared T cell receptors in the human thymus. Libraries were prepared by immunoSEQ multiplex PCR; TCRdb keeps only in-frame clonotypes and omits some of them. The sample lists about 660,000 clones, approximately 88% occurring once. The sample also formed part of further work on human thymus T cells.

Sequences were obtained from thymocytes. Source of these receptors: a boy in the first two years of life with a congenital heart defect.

Written as DNA, the CDR3 is TGCGCCAGCAGCCAAGATGTACGGGAGGGCCCAGATACGCAGTATTTT. Amino acids: CASSQDVREGPDTQYF. The chain is built from TRBV4-1 and TRBJ2-3; 8 bases match TRBD2. The CDR3 has 16 residues. V lost 0 bases to trimming and J lost 4 bases; unmatched junction nucleotides: 6. Germline V CDR1 and CDR2: MGHRA, YSYEKL.

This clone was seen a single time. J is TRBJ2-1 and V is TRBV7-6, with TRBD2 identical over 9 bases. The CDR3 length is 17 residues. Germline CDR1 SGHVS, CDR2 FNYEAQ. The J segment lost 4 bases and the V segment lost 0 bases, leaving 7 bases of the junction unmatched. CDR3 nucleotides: TGTGCCAGCAGCTTAGCGCTGGCGGGAGGGATTTACAATGAGCAGTTCTTC. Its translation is CASSLALAGGIYNEQFF.

CDR3 sequence (DNA): TGTGCCAGCAGCCCCCACCCTGGGCGGGAGGGCCTAACCGGGGAGCTGTTTTTT. Protein: CASSPHPGREGLTGELFF. This rearrangement joins TRBV4-2 to TRBJ2-2, with 9 bases lining up with TRBD2. Germline CDR1 reads LGHNA; CDR2 reads YNFKEQ. The J segment lost 5 bases and the V segment lost 4 bases, leaving 14 bases of the junction unmatched. The CDR3 runs to 18 residues.

DNA of the CDR3: TGTGCCAGCAGCTTAGCGCAGGAGGACCAAAACACCGGGGAGCTGTTTTTT. It codes for CASSLAQEDQNTGELFF. The chain combines TRBV7-2 with TRBJ2-2; weak D call: TRBD2 (5 bases). The CDR3 has 17 amino acids. Germline CDR1 is SGHTA and CDR2 is FQGNSA. V dropped 0 bases and J dropped 2 bases, with 13 bases sitting between them. Looking up the rest from reference TRBV7-2 and TRBJ2-2 gives the full variable domain: GAGVSQSPSNKVTEKGKDVELRCDPISGHTALYWYRQSLGQGLEFLIYFQGNSAPDKSGLPSDRFSAERTGGSVSTLTIQRTQQEDSAVYLCASSLAQEDQNTGELFFGEGSRLTVL.

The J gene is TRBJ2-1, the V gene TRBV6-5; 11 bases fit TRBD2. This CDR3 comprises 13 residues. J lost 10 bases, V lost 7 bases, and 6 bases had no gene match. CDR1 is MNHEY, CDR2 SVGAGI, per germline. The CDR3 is CASNSGRAGEQFF. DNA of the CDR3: TGTGCCAGCAATAGCGGGAGGGCCGGGGAGCAGTTCTTC.

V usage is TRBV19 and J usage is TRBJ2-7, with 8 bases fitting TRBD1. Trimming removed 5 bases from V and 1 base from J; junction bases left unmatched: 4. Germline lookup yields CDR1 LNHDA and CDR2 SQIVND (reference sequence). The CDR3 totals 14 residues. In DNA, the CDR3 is TGTGCCAGTAGTGCCAGACAGGGGTCCTACGAGCAGTACTTC. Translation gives CASSARQGSYEQYF.

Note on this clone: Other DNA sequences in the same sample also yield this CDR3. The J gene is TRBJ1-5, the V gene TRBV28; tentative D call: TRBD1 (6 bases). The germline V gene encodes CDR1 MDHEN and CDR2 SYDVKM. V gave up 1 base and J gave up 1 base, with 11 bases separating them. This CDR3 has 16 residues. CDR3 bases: TGTGCCAGCAGTTTATCCCACAGGGCCAGCAATCAGCCCCAGCATTTT. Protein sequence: CASSLSHRASNQPQHF.

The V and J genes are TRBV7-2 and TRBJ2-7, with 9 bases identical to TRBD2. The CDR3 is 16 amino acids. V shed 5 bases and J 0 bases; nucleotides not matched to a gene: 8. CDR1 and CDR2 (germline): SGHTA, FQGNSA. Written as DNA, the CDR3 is TGTGCCAGCAGCGGGTCGGCGGGAGGGCCCTCCTACGAGCAGTACTTC. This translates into CASSGSAGGPSYEQYF.

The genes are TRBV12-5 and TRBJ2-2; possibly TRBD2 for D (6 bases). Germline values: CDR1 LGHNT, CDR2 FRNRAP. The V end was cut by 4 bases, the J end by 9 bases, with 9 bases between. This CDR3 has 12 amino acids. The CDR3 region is CASGSGVRELFF. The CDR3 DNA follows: TGTGCTAGTGGTTCGGGAGTGAGGGAGCTGTTTTTT.

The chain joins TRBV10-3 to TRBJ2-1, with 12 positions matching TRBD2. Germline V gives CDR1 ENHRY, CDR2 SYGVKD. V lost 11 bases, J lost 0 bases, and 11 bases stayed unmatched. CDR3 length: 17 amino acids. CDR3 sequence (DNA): TGTGCCGTCACCAGGACTAGCGGGGCTAGCTCCTACAATGAGCAGTTCTTC. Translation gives CAVTRTSGASSYNEQFF.